This TCR beta chain was recorded in a study of T cells in Graves' hyperthyroidism and ophthalmopathy. Trimming removed 5 bases from V and 0 bases from J; junction bases left unmatched: 7. Germline V lookup: CDR1 DFQATT, CDR2 SNEGSKA (reference sequence). The CDR3 loop spans 15 amino acids. TCR beta CDR3 regions were amplified from RNA. A first-round RT-PCR of the TCR CDR3 used the HTBI primer set. One entry per CDR3 protein results from TCRdb running MiXCR on the multiplex PCR reads. The sample yields more than 550,000 distinct CDR3 sequences, about 17% seen once. A patient was excluded if there was uncontrolled infection, other autoimmune disease, pregnancy or lactation. Cells are PBMCs isolated from about 10 ml of fresh blood.

Sample: blood. This receptor was identified in a woman aged 45-65 years with Graves' hyperthyroidism that later progressed to Graves' ophthalmopathy. The rearrangement links TRBV20-1 to TRBJ1-5; TRBD1 agrees at 7 bases. This CDR3 is CSAGGQKYSNQPQHF. The CDR3 DNA is TGCAGTGCTGGGGGACAGAAATATAGCAATCAGCCCCAGCATTTT.